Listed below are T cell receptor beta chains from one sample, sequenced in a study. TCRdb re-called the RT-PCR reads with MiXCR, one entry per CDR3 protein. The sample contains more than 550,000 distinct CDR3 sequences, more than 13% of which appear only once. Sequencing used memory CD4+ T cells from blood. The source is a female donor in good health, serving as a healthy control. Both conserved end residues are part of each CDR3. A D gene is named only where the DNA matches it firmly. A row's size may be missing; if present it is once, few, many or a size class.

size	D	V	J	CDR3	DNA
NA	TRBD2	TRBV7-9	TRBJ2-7	CASSLWTSGSEQYF	TGTGCCAGCAGCCTCTGGACTAGCGGGAGCGAGCAGTACTTC
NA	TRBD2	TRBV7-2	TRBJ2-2	CASSLHSSGVTGELFF	TGTGCCAGCAGCTTGCATTCTAGCGGGGTGACCGGGGAGCTGTTTTTT
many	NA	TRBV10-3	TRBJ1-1	CAISETRENTEAFF	TGTGCCATCAGTGAAACGCGGGAGAACACTGAAGCTTTCTTT
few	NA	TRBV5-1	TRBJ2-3	CASRNRVTDTQYF	TGCGCCAGCAGGAACAGGGTCACAGATACGCAGTATTTT
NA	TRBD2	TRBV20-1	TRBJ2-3	CSAPQLAGPSTDTQYF	TGCAGTGCTCCCCAACTAGCGGGCCCAAGCACAGATACGCAGTATTTT
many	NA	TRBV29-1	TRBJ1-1	CSGGGGNTEAFF	TGCAGCGGTGGGGGCGGGAACACTGAAGCTTTCTTT
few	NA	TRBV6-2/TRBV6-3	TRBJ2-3	CASSTRGWTDTQYF	TGTGCCAGCAGTACCAGGGGCTGGACAGATACGCAGTATTTT
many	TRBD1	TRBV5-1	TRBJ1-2	CASSLATGDGYTF	TGCGCCAGCAGCTTGGCTACAGGGGATGGCTACACCTTC
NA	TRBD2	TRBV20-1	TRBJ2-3	CSAKSGSGDTDTQYF	TGCAGTGCTAAGAGCGGGAGCGGGGACACAGATACGCAGTATTTT
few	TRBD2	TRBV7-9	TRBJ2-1	CASGIAGDDEQFF	TGTGCCAGCGGAATAGCGGGAGACGATGAGCAGTTCTTC
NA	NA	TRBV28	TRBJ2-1	CVVMAWDEQFF	TGTGTGGTGATGGCATGGGATGAGCAGTTCTTC
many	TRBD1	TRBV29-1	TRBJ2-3	CSAETGTGTDTQYF	TGCAGCGCCGAGACCGGGACAGGGACAGATACGCAGTATTTT
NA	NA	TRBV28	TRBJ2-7	CASSSGQSHEQYF	TGTGCCAGCAGCTCCGGACAGAGCCACGAGCAGTACTTC
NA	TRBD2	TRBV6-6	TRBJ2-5	CASTLTSGSVGETQYF	TGTGCCAGCACTTTGACTAGCGGGAGTGTGGGGGAGACCCAGTACTTC
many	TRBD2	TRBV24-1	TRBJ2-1	CATSDSPSGLGNEQFF	TGTGCCACCAGTGATAGTCCTAGCGGTCTCGGAAATGAGCAGTTCTTC
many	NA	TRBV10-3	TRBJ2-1	CAISGLGGLSDEQFF	TGTGCCATCAGCGGCCTGGGGGGGCTATCGGATGAGCAGTTCTTC
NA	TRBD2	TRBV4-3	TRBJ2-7	CASSQTSGRTYEQYF	TGCGCCAGCAGCCAAACGAGCGGGAGGACCTACGAGCAGTACTTC
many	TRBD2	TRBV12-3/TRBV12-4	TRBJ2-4	CASSQGLAYVKNIQYF	TGTGCCAGCAGTCAGGGACTAGCTTACGTCAAAAACATTCAGTACTTC
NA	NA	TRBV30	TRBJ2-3	CAWTLTDTQYF	TGTGCCTGGACCCTCACAGATACGCAGTATTTT
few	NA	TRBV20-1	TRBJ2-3	CSARLYPGANTDTQYF	TGCAGTGCTAGATTGTACCCGGGGGCCAACACAGATACGCAGTATTTT
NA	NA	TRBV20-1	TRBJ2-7	CSAKIRDRAYEQYF	TGCAGTGCTAAGATCCGGGACCGAGCCTACGAGCAGTACTTC
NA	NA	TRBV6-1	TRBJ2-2	CASSVAGQQDTGELFF	TGTGCCAGCAGTGTTGCAGGACAGCAAGACACCGGGGAGCTGTTTTTT
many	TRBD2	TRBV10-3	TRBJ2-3	CAISKTSGGVSTADTQYF	TGTGCCATCAGTAAGACTAGCGGGGGGGTTAGTACGGCAGATACGCAGTATTTT
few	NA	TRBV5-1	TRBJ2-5	CASSLTGTEETQYF	TGCGCCAGCAGCTTGACCGGGACTGAAGAGACCCAGTACTTC
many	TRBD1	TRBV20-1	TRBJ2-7	CSASGDRVPVQQYF	TGCAGTGCTAGCGGGGACAGGGTTCCCGTCCAGCAGTACTTC
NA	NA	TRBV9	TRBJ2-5	CASSVFSGTQETQYF	TGTGCCAGCAGCGTTTTCTCAGGGACCCAAGAGACCCAGTACTTC
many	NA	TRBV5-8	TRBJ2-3	CASRGADTDTQYF	TGTGCCAGCCGGGGGGCAGACACAGATACGCAGTATTTT
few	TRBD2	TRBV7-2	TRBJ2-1	CASHLAGLDEQFF	TGTGCCAGCCATCTAGCGGGATTAGATGAGCAGTTCTTC
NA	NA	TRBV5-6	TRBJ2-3	CASSLNYVGTDTQYF	TGTGCCAGCAGCTTGAACTACGTCGGCACAGATACGCAGTATTTT
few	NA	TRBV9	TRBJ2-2	CASSVGAGPGELFF	TGTGCCAGCAGCGTTGGGGCGGGCCCCGGGGAGCTGTTTTTT
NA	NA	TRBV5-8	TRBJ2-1	CASSLYTGFRFF	TGTGCCAGCAGCTTGTATACGGGGTTCAGGTTCTTC
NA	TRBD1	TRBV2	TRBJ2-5	CASKTTRTGGEETQYF	TGTGCCAGCAAAACCACCAGGACAGGGGGCGAGGAGACCCAGTACTTC
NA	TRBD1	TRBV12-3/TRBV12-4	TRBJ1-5	CASSRGQGGRQPQHF	TGTGCCAGCAGCCGAGGACAGGGGGGGAGACAGCCCCAGCATTTT
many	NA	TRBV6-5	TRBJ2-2	CASSYWGNGGELFF	TGTGCCAGCAGTTACTGGGGGAACGGCGGGGAGCTGTTTTTT
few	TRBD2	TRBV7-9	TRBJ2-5	CASSDLAGQETQYF	TGTGCCAGCAGCGACTTAGCGGGACAAGAGACCCAGTACTTC
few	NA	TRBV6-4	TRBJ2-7	CASSDGREVLYEQYF	TGTGCCAGCAGTGACGGACGCGAGGTACTCTACGAGCAGTACTTC
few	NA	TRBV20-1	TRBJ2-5	CSARSIQHQETQYF	TGCAGTGCTAGATCCATACAACACCAAGAGACCCAGTACTTC
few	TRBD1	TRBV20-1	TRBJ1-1	CSAKLTGRSPEAFF	TGCAGTGCCAAACTGACAGGGAGGAGTCCTGAAGCTTTCTTT
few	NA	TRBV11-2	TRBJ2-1	CASSLGTGYAEQFF	TGTGCCAGCAGCTTAGGCACAGGGTATGCTGAGCAGTTCTTC
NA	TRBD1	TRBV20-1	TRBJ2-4	CSARGQGLAKNIQYF	TGCAGTGCTAGAGGACAGGGATTAGCCAAAAACATTCAGTACTTC
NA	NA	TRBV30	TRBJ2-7	CAWSGTGAAYEQYF	TGTGCCTGGAGCGGGACGGGAGCAGCCTACGAGCAGTACTTC
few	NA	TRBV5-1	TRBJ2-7	CASSLGTRSYEQYF	TGCGCCAGCAGCTTGGGGACGCGGTCCTACGAGCAGTACTTC
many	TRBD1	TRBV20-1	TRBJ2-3	CSASRTGTTDTQYF	TGCAGTGCTAGCCGGACAGGGACGACAGATACGCAGTATTTT
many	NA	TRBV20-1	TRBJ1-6	CSASRAGSPLHF	TGCAGTGCTAGTAGGGCAGGTTCACCCCTCCACTTT
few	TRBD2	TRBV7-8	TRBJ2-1	CASSFTIAGGSYNEQFF	TGTGCCAGCAGCTTCACTATAGCGGGAGGGTCCTACAATGAGCAGTTCTTC
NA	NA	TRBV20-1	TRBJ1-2	CSARVPNARDYTF	TGCAGTGCTAGAGTCCCGAACGCCAGGGACTACACCTTC
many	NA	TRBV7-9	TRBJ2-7	CASSLLAYEQYF	TGTGCCAGCAGCTTACTTGCCTACGAGCAGTACTTC
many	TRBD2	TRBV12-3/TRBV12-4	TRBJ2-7	CASRPGLEFHEQYF	TGTGCCAGCAGGCCGGGACTAGAGTTCCACGAGCAGTACTTC
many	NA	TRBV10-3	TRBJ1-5	CATQTRTGNQPQHF	TGTGCCACCCAAACCCGAACAGGGAATCAGCCCCAGCATTTT
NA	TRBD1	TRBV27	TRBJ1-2	CASSPLGQGANYGYTF	TGTGCCAGCAGTCCCCTCGGACAGGGGGCGAACTATGGCTACACCTTC
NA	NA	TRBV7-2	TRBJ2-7	CASSLAGVGGYEQYF	TGTGCCAGCAGCTTAGCCGGAGTGGGGGGTTACGAGCAGTACTTC
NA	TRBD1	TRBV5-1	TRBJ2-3	CASSFTGGRADTQYF	TGCGCCAGCAGCTTTACAGGGGGCCGGGCAGATACGCAGTATTTT
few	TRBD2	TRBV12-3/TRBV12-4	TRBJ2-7	CASSLDLAGAYEQYF	TGTGCCAGCAGTTTAGACCTAGCGGGAGCCTACGAGCAGTACTTC
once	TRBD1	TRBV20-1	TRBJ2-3	CSAPLRTGPPDTQYF	TGCAGTGCGCCACTTAGGACAGGGCCCCCAGATACGCAGTATTTT
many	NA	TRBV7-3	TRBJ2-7	CASSLMDSYEQYF	TGTGCCAGCAGCTTAATGGATAGCTACGAGCAGTACTTC
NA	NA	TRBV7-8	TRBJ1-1	CASSPSRQAPFMNTEAFF	TGTGCCAGCAGCCCCAGTCGACAGGCCCCTTTTATGAACACTGAAGCTTTCTTT
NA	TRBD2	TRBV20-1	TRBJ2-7	CSAETSGRWEQYF	TGCAGTGCCGAGACTAGCGGGAGGTGGGAGCAGTACTTC
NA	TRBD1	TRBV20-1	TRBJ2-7	CSAPTRQGASYEQYF	TGCAGTGCCCCCACCCGACAGGGGGCGAGCTACGAGCAGTACTTC
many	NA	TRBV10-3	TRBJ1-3	CAMQPDSTVGNTIYF	TGTGCCATGCAGCCAGACAGTACCGTTGGAAACACCATATATTTT
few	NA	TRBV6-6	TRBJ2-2	CASSGTTGELFF	TGTGCCAGCAGTGGAACCACCGGGGAGCTGTTTTTT